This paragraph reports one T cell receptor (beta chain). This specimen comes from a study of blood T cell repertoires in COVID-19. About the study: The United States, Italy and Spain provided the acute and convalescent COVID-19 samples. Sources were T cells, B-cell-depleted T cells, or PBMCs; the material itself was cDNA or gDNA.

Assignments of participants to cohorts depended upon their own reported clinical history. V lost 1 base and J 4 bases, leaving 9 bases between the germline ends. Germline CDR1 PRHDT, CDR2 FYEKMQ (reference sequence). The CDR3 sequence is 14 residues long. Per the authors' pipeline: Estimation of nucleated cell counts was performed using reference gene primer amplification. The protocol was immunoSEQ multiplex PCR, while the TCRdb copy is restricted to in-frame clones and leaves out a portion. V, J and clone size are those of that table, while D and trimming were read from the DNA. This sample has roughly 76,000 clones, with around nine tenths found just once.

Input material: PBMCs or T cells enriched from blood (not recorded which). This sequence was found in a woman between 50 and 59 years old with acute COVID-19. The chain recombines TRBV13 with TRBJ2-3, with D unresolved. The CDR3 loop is CASSLAASPDTQYF. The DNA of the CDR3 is TGTGCCAGCAGCTTAGCGGCTAGTCCAGATACGCAGTATTTT.